Listed below are T cell receptor beta chains from one sample, sequenced in a study of Graves' ophthalmopathy and Graves' hyperthyroidism. TCRdb processed the multiplex PCR reads anew with MiXCR; each CDR3 protein has one entry. The table includes some 1.1 million distinct CDR3 sequences, about 35% detected once. The sequencing sample was made of peripheral blood or thyroid tissue (not recorded which). The receptors were sampled from an adult man with Graves' hyperthyroidism. Each CDR3 is given with its conserved first and last residue. D genes are given only for firm matches. Size is omitted from some rows. Given values are once, few, many or a class for expanded clones.

d_gene	v_gene	j_gene	abundance	CDR3nt	CDR3aa
.	TRBV5-4	TRBJ2-7	few	TGTGCCAGCAGCGAGACTCTAGGGGTTTACGAGCAGTACTTC	CASSETLGVYEQYF
.	TRBV12-3/TRBV12-4	TRBJ1-2	.	TGTGCCAGCAGTTACGGGGGAACTAGTGGCTACACCTTC	CASSYGGTSGYTF
.	TRBV7-9	TRBJ1-5	many	TGTGCCAGCAGCCCGGGCTTCGGGCCGAATCAGCCCCAGCATTTT	CASSPGFGPNQPQHF
TRBD1	TRBV20-1	TRBJ1-5	few	TGCAGTGCTAGTTATCCTTCAGGGGGCTTTGATCAGCCCCAGCATTTT	CSASYPSGGFDQPQHF
.	TRBV10-2	TRBJ2-7	.	TGCGCCAGCAGGGGGGTTTCCGGCGAGCAGTACTTC	CASRGVSGEQYF
.	TRBV14	TRBJ2-6	.	TGTGCCAGCAGCCAGGCAGGGGGAGGCACCGGGGCCAACGTCCTGACTTTC	CASSQAGGGTGANVLTF
.	TRBV24-1	TRBJ1-5	.	TGTGCCACCAGTGATTTGAGTTGGCCCCAGCATTTT	CATSDLSWPQHF
.	TRBV19	TRBJ2-2	many	TGTGCCAGCGTTGGCCTCGAGGACACCGGGGAGCTGTTTTTT	CASVGLEDTGELFF
.	TRBV7-2	TRBJ1-2	few	TGCGCCAGCAGCCACCCCCCGCGGCGGGCCTCGGGAGCTGGCTACACCTTC	CASSHPPRRASGAGYTF
.	TRBV7-9	TRBJ1-4	many	TGTGCCAGCAGCGAACGAGGGGGGGCTGAAAAACTGTTTTTT	CASSERGGAEKLFF
TRBD1	TRBV2	TRBJ1-5	many	TGTGCCAGCAGTGAACGCGACAGGGGAGGTCGTCAGCCCCAGCATTTT	CASSERDRGGRQPQHF
.	TRBV7-6	TRBJ1-4	many	TGTGCCAGCAGCGAATACGCGGACAGAAATGAAAAACTGTTTTTT	CASSEYADRNEKLFF
.	TRBV5-1	TRBJ2-5	many	TGCGCCAGCGGCCAATGGCAGCTTCGAGAGACCCAGTACTTC	CASGQWQLRETQYF
.	TRBV7-2	TRBJ1-3	.	TGTGCCAGCAGCTTAGTATCAGGGACCGGAAACACCATATATTTT	CASSLVSGTGNTIYF
.	TRBV2	TRBJ1-4	many	TGTGCCAGCAGGGAGGAAGCGGCTAATGAAAAACTGTTTTTT	CASREEAANEKLFF
.	TRBV5-1	TRBJ2-7	.	TGCGCCAGCAGCAGCAATTGGGGAGACGAGCAGTACTTC	CASSSNWGDEQYF
.	TRBV12-3/TRBV12-4	TRBJ2-5	.	TGTGCCAGCGGGGCGGGGAGACCGCGGGAGACCCAGTACTTC	CASGAGRPRETQYF
TRBD2	TRBV20-1	TRBJ2-2	.	TGCAGTGCTAGGCGGGGGGATGCGTCTAGCGGGAGTCTGTTTTTT	CSARRGDASSGSLFF
.	TRBV10-3	TRBJ2-6	.	TGTGCCATCAGTGACTACAGCCGCTCTGGGGCCAACGTCCTGACTTTC	CAISDYSRSGANVLTF
.	TRBV28	TRBJ1-6	.	TGTGCCAGCAGTTTAGGGGGGGTCGATTCACCCCTCCACTTT	CASSLGGVDSPLHF
TRBD1	TRBV6-6	TRBJ2-7	few	TGTGCCAGCAGTTACTCCAGCTGGGACAGAACCTACGAGCAGTACTTC	CASSYSSWDRTYEQYF
.	TRBV7-9	TRBJ1-1	.	TGTGCCAGCCCCGCTGGGGAGGGGACTAACACTGAAGCTTTCTTT	CASPAGEGTNTEAFF
.	TRBV27	TRBJ1-2	.	TGTGCCAGCATACTCTCAAATGACTATGGCTACACCTTC	CASILSNDYGYTF
.	TRBV5-1	TRBJ2-2	few	TGCGCCAGCAGCTTGGGACAAGACACCGGGGAGCTGTTTTTT	CASSLGQDTGELFF
.	TRBV10-3	TRBJ1-5	many	TGTGCCATCAGATCAACAGGGATGGATCAGCCCCAGCATTTT	CAIRSTGMDQPQHF
.	TRBV24-1	TRBJ2-2	.	TGTGCCAGCAGTTTAATTAGTGGGTGGGAGTCGGTGGATGGCACCGGGGAGCTGTTTTTT	CASSLISGWESVDGTGELFF
.	TRBV4-1	TRBJ1-1	many	TGCGCCAGCAGCCCCCAGACCGGGATGGCCACTGAAGCTTTCTTT	CASSPQTGMATEAFF
.	TRBV6-6	TRBJ2-5	.	TGTGCCAGCAGTTACTTGGGAGGCCAAGAGACCCAGTACTTC	CASSYLGGQETQYF
.	TRBV10-2	TRBJ2-5	.	TGCGCCAGCAGCTTGGACACCCACCAAGAGACCCAGTACTTC	CASSLDTHQETQYF
TRBD2	TRBV6-5	TRBJ2-7	many	TGTGCCAGCAGCAGTAGCGGGGTGTCCTACGAGCAGTACTTC	CASSSSGVSYEQYF
.	TRBV29-1	TRBJ2-2	many	TGCAGCGGCGCCGGGACCCACACCGGGGAGCTGTTTTTT	CSGAGTHTGELFF
.	TRBV7-8	TRBJ1-4	.	TGTGCCAGCAGCGAGGGAGGGTCAGCTAATGAAAAACTGTTTTTT	CASSEGGSANEKLFF
.	TRBV20-1	TRBJ1-1	.	TGCAGTGCTAGATACGGATCTGTACAGGGTCCCGGGGCTTTCTTT	CSARYGSVQGPGAFF
.	TRBV7-2	TRBJ2-7	few	TGTGCCAGCAGCTTAGATACACCCCCCTACGAGCAGTACTTC	CASSLDTPPYEQYF
.	TRBV28	TRBJ1-1	once	TGTGCCAGCAGTTTTCTCGGAATGAACACTGAAGCTTTCTTT	CASSFLGMNTEAFF
.	TRBV9	TRBJ2-2	.	TGTGCCAGCTCGTCCGGGACACCTTCCACCGGGGAGCTGTTTTTT	CASSSGTPSTGELFF
TRBD1	TRBV9	TRBJ2-7	few	TGTGCCAGCAGCCCCCCAGGGGGAACTGCTTTCTACGAGCAGTACTTC	CASSPPGGTAFYEQYF
.	TRBV7-3	TRBJ2-5	many	TGTGCCAGCAGCTTACTGGGTTCGCGTTTCGAGACCCAGTACTTC	CASSLLGSRFETQYF
.	TRBV28	TRBJ1-5	few	TGTGCCAGCGCCGGGACACTTGATCAGCCCCAGCATTTT	CASAGTLDQPQHF
.	TRBV6-2/TRBV6-3	TRBJ2-7	.	TGTGCCAGCAGAAGCTGGGACGGTCCCTACGAGCAGTACTTC	CASRSWDGPYEQYF
.	TRBV15	TRBJ2-5	.	TGTGCCACCAGCAGAATTAGGGGACCCCAAGAGACCCAGTACTTC	CATSRIRGPQETQYF
.	TRBV19	TRBJ1-5	many	TGTGCCAGTAGTATGGAACCTCTTGGCCAGCCCCAGCATTTT	CASSMEPLGQPQHF
.	TRBV5-1	TRBJ1-2	few	TGCGCCAGCAGCTCGACTAAGATGGGAGAAGCTTTTTATGGCTACACCTTC	CASSSTKMGEAFYGYTF
TRBD2	TRBV7-2	TRBJ2-7	.	TGTGCCAGCCGTCTTGGCGGGAGGCGGGAGCAGTACTTC	CASRLGGRREQYF
.	TRBV11-2	TRBJ2-5	.	TGTGCCAGCAGCTTAACGGGGCCACGGGAGACCCAGTACTTC	CASSLTGPRETQYF
TRBD1	TRBV11-2	TRBJ1-3	many	TGTGCCAGCAGCTTCTCGACAGGGAGCTCTGGAAACACCATATATTTT	CASSFSTGSSGNTIYF
.	TRBV29-1	TRBJ1-4	.	TGCAGCGTTGGATGGGCCCAGGAAAAACTGTTTTTT	CSVGWAQEKLFF
TRBD1	TRBV10-3	TRBJ1-1	few	TGTGCCATCAGGGGTGACAGGGGGACGGCCTCCACTGAAGCTTTCTTT	CAIRGDRGTASTEAFF
.	TRBV12-3/TRBV12-4	TRBJ1-5	few	TGTGCCAGCAGTTTATCGGGAAGGGGTCTGGTCGGGAATCAGCCCCAGCATTTT	CASSLSGRGLVGNQPQHF
TRBD2	TRBV7-3	TRBJ2-2	many	TGTGCCAGCAGCCCTACTCCGGGACTAGCGCGACCCGGGGAGCTGTTTTTT	CASSPTPGLARPGELFF